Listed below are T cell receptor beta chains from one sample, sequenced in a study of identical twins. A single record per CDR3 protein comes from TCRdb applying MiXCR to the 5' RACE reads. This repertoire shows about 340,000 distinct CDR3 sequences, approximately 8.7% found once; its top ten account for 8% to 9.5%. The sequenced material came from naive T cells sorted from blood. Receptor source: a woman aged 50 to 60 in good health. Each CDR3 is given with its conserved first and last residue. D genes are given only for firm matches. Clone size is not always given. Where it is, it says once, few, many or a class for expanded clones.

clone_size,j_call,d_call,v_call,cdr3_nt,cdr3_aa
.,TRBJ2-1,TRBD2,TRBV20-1,TGCAGTGTTTCGCTAATGGGCCTAGCGGGAGGTCGGAATGAGCAGTTCTTC,CSVSLMGLAGGRNEQFF
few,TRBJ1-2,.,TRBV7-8,TGTGCCAGCAGCTTCCATCTGGGCCCCGACGGGGGCTACACCTTC,CASSFHLGPDGGYTF
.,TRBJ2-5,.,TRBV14,TGTGCCAGCAGCCGACAAACAGGGAGTAGAGAGACCCAGTACTTC,CASSRQTGSRETQYF
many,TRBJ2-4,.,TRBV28,TGTGCCAGCACCATTGACAGGAAACAGTACTTC,CASTIDRKQYF
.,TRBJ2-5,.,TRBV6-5,TGTGCCAGCAGTTACTCATTCGGGTCCTCGGGGGAGACCCAGTACTTC,CASSYSFGSSGETQYF
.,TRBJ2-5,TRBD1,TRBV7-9,TGTGCCAGCAGCGCCCCCGGGACAGAGCAAGAGACCCAGTACTTC,CASSAPGTEQETQYF
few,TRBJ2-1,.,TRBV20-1,TGCAGTGCTTCTCTAGGGCATAGCTCCTACAATGAGCAGTTCTTC,CSASLGHSSYNEQFF
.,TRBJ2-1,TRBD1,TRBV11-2,TGTGCCAGCAGCTTAGGACAGGGTAACTTCTTC,CASSLGQGNFF
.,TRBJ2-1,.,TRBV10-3,TGTGCCATCAGCAGGACGAGCTCCTACAATGAGCAGTTCTTC,CAISRTSSYNEQFF
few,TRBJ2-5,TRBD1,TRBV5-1,TGCGCCAGCAGCTCGGGGACAGGGTGGGAGACCCAGTACTTC,CASSSGTGWETQYF
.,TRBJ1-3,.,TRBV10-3,TGTGCCATCACCACCCAGGGTCTCTCTGGAAACACCATATATTTT,CAITTQGLSGNTIYF
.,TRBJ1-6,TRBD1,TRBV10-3,TGTGCCATCAGGGGGGGGACAGAAAATTCACCCCTCCACTTT,CAIRGGTENSPLHF
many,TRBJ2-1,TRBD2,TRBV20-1,TGCAGTGCTAGTACGGGACTAGAAGGAGCTGAGCAGTTCTTC,CSASTGLEGAEQFF
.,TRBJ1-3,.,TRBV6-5,TGTGCCAGCAGTTATGGTTCGGGACGGATCTCTGGAAACACCATATATTTT,CASSYGSGRISGNTIYF
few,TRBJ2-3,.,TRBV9,TGTGCCAGCAGCGTAGAAGGGACCTACACAGATACGCAGTATTTT,CASSVEGTYTDTQYF
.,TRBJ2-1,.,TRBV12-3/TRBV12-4,TGTGCCAGCAGTTTAAACGGCATGGGTGAAGCGTTCTTC,CASSLNGMGEAFF
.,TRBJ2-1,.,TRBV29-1,TGCAGCGTTGAGGGTCCAGGGTTTTACAATGAGCAGTTCTTC,CSVEGPGFYNEQFF
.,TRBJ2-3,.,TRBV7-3,TGTGCCAGCAGCCCCTCCATGTCAGATACGCAGTATTTT,CASSPSMSDTQYF
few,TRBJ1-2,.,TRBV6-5,TGTGCCAGCGCTGGGACATCCAACTATGGCTACACCTTC,CASAGTSNYGYTF
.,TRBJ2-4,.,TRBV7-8,TGTGCCAGCAGCTCAGTAGCGGTTTTAGCCAAAAACATTCAGTACTTC,CASSSVAVLAKNIQYF
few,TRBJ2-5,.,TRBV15,TGTGCCACCAGCAGAGTGGTGGGAGCAGAGACCCAGTACTTC,CATSRVVGAETQYF
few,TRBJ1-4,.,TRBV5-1,TGCGCCAGCAGCCCGACGGAAACTAATGAAAAACTGTTTTTT,CASSPTETNEKLFF
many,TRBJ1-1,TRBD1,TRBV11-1,TGTGCCAGCAGCTCGGGACAGGGGGCCACTGAAGCTTTCTTT,CASSSGQGATEAFF
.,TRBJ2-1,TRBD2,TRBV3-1,TGTGCCAGCAGCCAAGTGACTAGCGGGAGTCCCCACAATGAGCAGTTCTTC,CASSQVTSGSPHNEQFF